This TCR beta chain was profiled in a study of T cells after yellow fever vaccination. Findings of the study overall: Post-booster repertoires contained most primary-vaccination clones again (96% CD4, roughly 91% CD8). Abundant contaminating clonotypes from the bulk population could appear in FACS-sorted repertoires. Clonotype sharing between CD4 and CD8 compartments was small.

Germline-derived CDR1 and CDR2 are WSHSY and SAAADI. This CDR3 comprises 15 residues. V lost 3 bases, J lost 7 bases, and 6 bases stayed unmatched. This clonotype was seen more than once but under ten times. Its antigen is unidentified. Template switching with 5'RACE generated the TCR cDNA and added a universal primer site and UMIs. Using its own MiXCR run on the 5' RACE reads, TCRdb lists one record per CDR3 protein. The sample yields about 580,000 distinct CDR3 sequences, 17% seen once. This clonotype was obtained from a man aged 18 to 29 who received the YFV17D yellow fever vaccine. V and J are TRBV10-2 and TRBJ1-2; 12 nucleotides line up with TRBD1. Here the sequenced sample was PBMCs, taken roughly 5 days after the first yellow fever vaccination. The CDR3 is CASSDPGQGATGYTF. For the CDR3, the DNA is TGCGCCAGCAGTGACCCGGGACAGGGGGCTACTGGCTACACCTTC.